Reported below is one TCR beta chain. The antigen remains undetermined. The data were produced by immunoSEQ multiplex PCR, yet TCRdb's version contains in-frame clones alone and is incomplete. The sample has 150,000 or so clones, around 90% seen once; the top ten hold about 5.3%. The record originates from a study of T cell responses to AZD1222 COVID-19 vaccine. Study-wide points: In the spike-specific TCR repertoire, nearly half reportedly target unmutated variant regions. Every sample of the repertoires postdated the peak T cell response. Among those given AZD1222, only 6 or 7 were seropositive at baseline. With dominance at 160-218 and 743-854, vaccine-associated CD4 TCRs spanned spike.

The CDR3 sequence is 13 residues long. Germline V lookup: CDR1 SNHLY, CDR2 FYNNEI. Trimming removed 3 bases from V and 8 bases from J, with 11 bases in between. The TCR sequence derives from an adult in good health. The source material was peripheral blood, sampled on day 0 of AZD1222 vaccination. This rearrangement joins TRBV2 to TRBJ1-5; unclear D gene. The CDR3 nucleotides are TGTGCCAGCAGTGAGCTGGAGAGAGAGCCCCAGCATTTT. Amino acid sequence: CASSELEREPQHF.